This entry lists 3 T cell receptor beta chains sequenced from one sample in a study of cytomegalovirus exposure and HLA in healthy donors. 60 Vbeta and 13 Jbeta primers were used in PCR. Repertoires were generated with immunoSEQ multiplex PCR, while TCRdb's copy carries only in-frame clones and drops some. The table shows tens of thousands of clones, with about 73% occurring only once. The sample comprised PBMCs. These receptors were obtained from a woman aged 30 to 39 in good health and CMV-seronegative.

The genes are TRBV7-2 and TRBJ2-7, with 8 bases identical to TRBD2. Germline-derived CDR1 and CDR2 are SGHTA and FQGNSA. J was trimmed by 3 bases and V by 5 bases; bases with no gene match: 6. The CDR3 runs to 14 residues. CDR3 DNA: TGTGCCAGCAGCGACCCCGGGACTAGCTACGAGCAGTACTTC. Its protein is CASSDPGTSYEQYF.

The gene calls are TRBV28 and TRBJ2-5; a possible D gene is TRBD2 (5 bases). Germline V gene lookup returns CDR1 MDHEN and CDR2 SYDVKM. V was pared by 7 bases and J by 5 bases, with 17 bases between. The CDR3 has 14 residues. CDR3 sequence reads: CASTPRGSGETQYF. The CDR3 coding sequence is TGTGCCAGCACCCCGAGAGGCTCGGGGGAGACCCAGTACTTC.

The chain carries TRBV5-4 and TRBJ1-2, with D perhaps matching TRBD1 (6 bases). In germline, CDR1 is SGHNT, CDR2 YYREEE (reference sequence). V lost 0 bases and J 6 bases, leaving 15 bases between the germline ends. The CDR3 is 15 amino acids. In nucleotides, the CDR3 is TGTGCCAGCAGCTTGGTACTTGGGACACGGGATGGCTACACCTTC. Translating gives CASSLVLGTRDGYTF.